What follows are 9 T cell receptor beta chains derived from one specimen sequenced in a study of blood T cell repertoires in COVID-19. Using immunoSEQ multiplex PCR, the repertoire was profiled, and TCRdb retains in-frame clones only, with some absent. The top ten clones hold under 3% of a sample with some 120,000 clones, roughly 85% of them seen once. The sequenced material came from peripheral blood. These receptors were collected from a man aged 25 to 45 with acute or convalescent COVID-19.

This CDR3 is CASSEATLSVVRGLGNTEAFF. CDR3 DNA: TGTGCCAGCAGTGAAGCCACACTTTCTGTAGTACGGGGACTCGGGAACACTGAAGCTTTCTTT. V usage is TRBV6-1 and J usage is TRBJ1-1, with a possible D match to TRBD1 (5 bases). CDR1 and CDR2 (germline): MNHNS, SASEGT. This CDR3 comprises 21 residues. V was pared by 0 bases and J by 1 base, with 27 bases between.

The CDR3 is CASGGQGYNQPQHF. The CDR3 DNA reads as TGTGCTAGTGGGGGACAGGGTTATAATCAGCCCCAGCATTTT. The V call is TRBV12-5, the J call TRBJ1-5, with 9 positions matching TRBD1. The ends lost 6 bases at V and 4 bases at J; junction bases unmatched: 4. Germline V gives CDR1 LGHNT, CDR2 FRNRAP. The CDR3 is made up of 14 amino acids.

The gene calls are TRBV12-5 and TRBJ1-6; 8 bases align to TRBD1. The CDR3 extends over 15 amino acids. The V segment lost 4 bases and the J segment 4 bases; nucleotides outside the gene matches: 3. Germline loops: CDR1 LGHNT, CDR2 FRNRAP. The CDR3 sequence is CASGSGQGYNSPLHF. CDR3 DNA sequence: TGTGCTAGTGGTTCTGGACAGGGTTATAATTCACCCCTCCACTTT.

This chain links TRBV5-1 with TRBJ1-1; 8 positions match TRBD1. Germline lookup yields CDR1 SGHRS and CDR2 YFSETQ. V dropped 3 bases and J dropped 4; count of bases not matched to a gene: 5. The CDR3 extends over 14 amino acids. The CDR3: CASSYGQGSTEAFF. CDR3 coding DNA: TGCGCCAGCAGCTATGGACAGGGTAGCACTGAAGCTTTCTTT.

V and J are TRBV20-1 and TRBJ1-3, with D hard to call. V dropped 6 bases and J dropped 8 bases, with 11 bases sitting between them. The CDR3 extends over 11 amino acids. Germline V CDR1 and CDR2: DFQATT, SNEGSKA (reference sequence). CDR3 in amino acids: CSARGSHTIYF. DNA for the CDR3: TGCAGTGCCCGAGGGTCGCACACCATATATTTT.

The chain uses TRBV6-1 and TRBJ2-3; 7 nucleotides agree with TRBD2. After removal of 3 bases from V and 2 bases from J, the junction contained 8 bases not matched to a gene. Germline assignment: CDR1 MNHNS and CDR2 SASEGT. This CDR3 region has 16 residues. CDR3 in DNA: TGTGCCAGCAGTGATGGCGGCGGGGGAGCCACAGATACGCAGTATTTT. Translated: CASSDGGGGATDTQYF.

The chain employs TRBV9 and TRBJ1-1, with D perhaps TRBD1 (5 bases). V shed 3 bases and J shed 1 base, with 10 bases lying between them. CDR1 and CDR2 (germline): SGDLS, YYNGEE. The CDR3 contains 14 residues. DNA for the CDR3: TGTGCCAGCAGCGAAACAGGTGAGAACACTGAAGCTTTCTTT. Amino acids: CASSETGENTEAFF.

The chain is built from TRBV13 and TRBJ1-2, with D uncertain. The CDR3 spans 13 residues. Per the germline V gene, CDR1 is PRHDT and CDR2 is FYEKMQ (reference sequence). Trimming took 5 bases from V and 8 from J, leaving 15 bases between them. DNA of the CDR3: TGTGCCAGCAGCCCCCAAAGCCCGCCCGGCTACACCTTC. Translated: CASSPQSPPGYTF.

This clone was picked up a small number of times. V is TRBV9 and J is TRBJ1-1, with TRBD1 as a possible D gene (6 bases). V gave up 4 bases and J gave up 0 bases, with 16 bases separating them. In germline, CDR1 is SGDLS, CDR2 YYNGEE. The CDR3 consists of 16 residues. The CDR3 sequence: CASSPQGGELNTEAFF. CDR3 nucleotides: TGTGCCAGCAGCCCACAGGGAGGGGAGTTGAACACTGAAGCTTTCTTT. Full variable domain (remainder filled in from reference TRBV9 and TRBJ1-1): DSGVTQTPKHLITATGQRVTLRCSPRSGDLSVYWYQQSLDQGLQFLIQYYNGEERAKGNILERFSAQQFPDLHSELNLSSLELGDSALYFCASSPQGGELNTEAFFGQGTRLTVV.